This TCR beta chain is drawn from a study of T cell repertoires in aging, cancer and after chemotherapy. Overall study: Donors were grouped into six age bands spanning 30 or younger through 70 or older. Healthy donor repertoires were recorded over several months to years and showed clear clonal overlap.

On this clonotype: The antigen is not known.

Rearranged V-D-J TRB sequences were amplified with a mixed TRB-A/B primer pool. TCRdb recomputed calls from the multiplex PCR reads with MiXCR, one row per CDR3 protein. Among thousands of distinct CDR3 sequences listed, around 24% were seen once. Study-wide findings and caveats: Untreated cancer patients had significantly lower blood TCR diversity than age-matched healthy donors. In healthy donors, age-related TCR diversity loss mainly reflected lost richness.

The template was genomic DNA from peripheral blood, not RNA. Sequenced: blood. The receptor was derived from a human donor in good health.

In DNA, the CDR3 is TGTGCCAGCAGCTCACCCCCGTTGAGGGTTCGCACCGGGGAGCTGTTTTTT. Translating it yields CASSSPPLRVRTGELFF. The chain is built from TRBV7-9 and TRBJ2-2; a weak D match, TRBD2 (5 bases). Trimming stripped 4 bases from V and 4 bases from J, with 19 bases between. This CDR3 region has 17 residues. CDR1 is SEHNR, CDR2 FQNEAQ, per germline (reference sequence).